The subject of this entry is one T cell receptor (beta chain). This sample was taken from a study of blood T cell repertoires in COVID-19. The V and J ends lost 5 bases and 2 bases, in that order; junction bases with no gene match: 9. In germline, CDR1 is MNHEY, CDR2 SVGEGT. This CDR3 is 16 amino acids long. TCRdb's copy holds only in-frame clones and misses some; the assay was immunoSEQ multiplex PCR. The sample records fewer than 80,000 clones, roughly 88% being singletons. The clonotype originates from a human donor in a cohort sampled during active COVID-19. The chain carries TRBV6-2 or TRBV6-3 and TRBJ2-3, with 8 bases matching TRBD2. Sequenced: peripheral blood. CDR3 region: CASSGVKRGITDTQYF. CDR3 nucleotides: TGTGCCAGCAGTGGGGTTAAGCGGGGGATCACAGATACGCAGTATTTT.